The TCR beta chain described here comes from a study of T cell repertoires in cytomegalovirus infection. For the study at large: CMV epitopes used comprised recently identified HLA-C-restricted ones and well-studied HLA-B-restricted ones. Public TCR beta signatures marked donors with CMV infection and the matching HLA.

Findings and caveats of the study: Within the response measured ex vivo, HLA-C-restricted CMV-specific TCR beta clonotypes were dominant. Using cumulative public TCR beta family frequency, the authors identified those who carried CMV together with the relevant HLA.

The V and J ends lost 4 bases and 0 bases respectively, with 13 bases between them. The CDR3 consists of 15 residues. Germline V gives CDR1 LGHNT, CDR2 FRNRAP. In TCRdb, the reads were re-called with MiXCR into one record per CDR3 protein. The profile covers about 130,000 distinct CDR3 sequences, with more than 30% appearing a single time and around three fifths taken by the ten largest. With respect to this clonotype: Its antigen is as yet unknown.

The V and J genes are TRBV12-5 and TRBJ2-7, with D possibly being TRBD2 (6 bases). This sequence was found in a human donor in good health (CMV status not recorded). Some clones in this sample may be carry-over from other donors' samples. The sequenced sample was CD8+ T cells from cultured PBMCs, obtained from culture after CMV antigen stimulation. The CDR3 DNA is TGTGCTAGTGGTTGCGGGACCTCACCCTCCTACGAGCAGTACTTC. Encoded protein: CASGCGTSPSYEQYF.